This TCR beta chain is drawn from a study of post-analysis software for immune sequencing data. Whole-study context: Disease courses included relapsing-remitting, secondary progressive and progressive-relapsing multiple sclerosis.

TCR beta cDNA libraries included unique molecular identifiers. Out of about 0.95 to 10 million T cells, about 510,000 cDNA molecules were generated. TCRdb re-analysed the PCR reads in MiXCR, keeping a single row per CDR3 protein. There are roughly 600,000 distinct CDR3 sequences in the sample; about 40% occur only once, and about 1.5% lies in the top ten. Study-wide results and caveats: Multiple sclerosis was associated with a significant reduction in normalized Chao1 diversity relative to controls. By F measure, samples from a shared preparation batch strongly co-clustered.

Notes on this clonotype: Its antigen is currently unknown.

This TCR was sampled from a girl under 18 with multiple sclerosis. Sample: blood.

The DNA of the CDR3 is TGTGCCAGCAGCTTAGGACAGGGGACGGAGAACACTGAAGCTTTCTTT. Protein sequence: CASSLGQGTENTEAFF. The genes are TRBV13 and TRBJ1-1; the match to TRBD1 covers 7 bases. Germline CDR1 PRHDT, CDR2 FYEKMQ (reference sequence). J lost 1 base, V lost 0 bases, and 5 bases had no gene match. This CDR3 comprises 16 residues. The entire variable domain, with the rest obtained from reference TRBV13 and TRBJ1-1, is as follows: AAGVIQSPRHLIKEKRETATLKCYPIPRHDTVYWYQQGPGQDPQFLISFYEKMQSDKGSIPDRFSAQQFSDYHSELNMSSLELGDSALYFCASSLGQGTENTEAFFGQGTRLTVV.